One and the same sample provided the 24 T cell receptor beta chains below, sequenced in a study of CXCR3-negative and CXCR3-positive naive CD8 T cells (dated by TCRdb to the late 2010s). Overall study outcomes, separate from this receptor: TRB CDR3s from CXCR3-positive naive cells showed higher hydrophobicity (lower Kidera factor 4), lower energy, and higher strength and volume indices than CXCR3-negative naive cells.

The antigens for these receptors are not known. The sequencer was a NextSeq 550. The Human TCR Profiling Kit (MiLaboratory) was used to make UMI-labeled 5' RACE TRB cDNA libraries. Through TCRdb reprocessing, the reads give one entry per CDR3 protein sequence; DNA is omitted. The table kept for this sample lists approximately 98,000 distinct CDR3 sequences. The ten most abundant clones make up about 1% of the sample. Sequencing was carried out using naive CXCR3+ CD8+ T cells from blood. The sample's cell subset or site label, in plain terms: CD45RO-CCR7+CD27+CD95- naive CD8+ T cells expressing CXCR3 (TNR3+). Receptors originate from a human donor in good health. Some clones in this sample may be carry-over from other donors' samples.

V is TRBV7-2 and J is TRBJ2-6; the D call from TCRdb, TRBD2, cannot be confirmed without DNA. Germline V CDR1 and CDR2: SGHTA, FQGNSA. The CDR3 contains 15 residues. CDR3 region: CASSPELSGANVLTF. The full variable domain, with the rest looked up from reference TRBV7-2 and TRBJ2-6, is GAGVSQSPSNKVTEKGKDVELRCDPISGHTALYWYRQSLGQGLEFLIYFQGNSAPDKSGLPSDRFSAERTGGSVSTLTIQRTQQEDSAVYLCASSPELSGANVLTFGAGSRLTVL.

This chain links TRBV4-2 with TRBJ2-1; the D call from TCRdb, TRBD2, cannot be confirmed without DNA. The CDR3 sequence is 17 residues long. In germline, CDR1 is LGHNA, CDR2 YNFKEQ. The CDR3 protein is CASTPEVVAGAYNEQFF.

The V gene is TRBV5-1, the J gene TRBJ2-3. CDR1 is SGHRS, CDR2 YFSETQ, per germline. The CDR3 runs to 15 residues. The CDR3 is CASSPTMAESDTQYF.

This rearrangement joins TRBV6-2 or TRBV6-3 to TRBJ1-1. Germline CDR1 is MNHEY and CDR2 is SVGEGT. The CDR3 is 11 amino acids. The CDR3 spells CASSTPDEAFF.

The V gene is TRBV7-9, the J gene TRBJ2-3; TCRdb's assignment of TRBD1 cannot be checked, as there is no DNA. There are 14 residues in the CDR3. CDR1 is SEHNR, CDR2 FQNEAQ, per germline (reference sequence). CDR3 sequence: CASSLEQVGDTQYF.

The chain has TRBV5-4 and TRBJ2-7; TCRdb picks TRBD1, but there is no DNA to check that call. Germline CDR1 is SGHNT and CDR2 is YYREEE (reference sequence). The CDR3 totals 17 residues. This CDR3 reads CASSFDVSTGETDEQYF.

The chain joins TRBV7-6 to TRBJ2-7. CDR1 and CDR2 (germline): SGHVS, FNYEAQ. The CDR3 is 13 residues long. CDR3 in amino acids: CAISQGNAYEQYF.

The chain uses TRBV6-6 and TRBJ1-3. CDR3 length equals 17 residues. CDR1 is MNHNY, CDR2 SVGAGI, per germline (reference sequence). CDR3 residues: CASSGTAARYSGNTIYF.

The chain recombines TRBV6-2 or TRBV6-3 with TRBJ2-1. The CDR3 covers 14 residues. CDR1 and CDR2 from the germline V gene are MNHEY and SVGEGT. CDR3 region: CASSYPDWDNEQFF.

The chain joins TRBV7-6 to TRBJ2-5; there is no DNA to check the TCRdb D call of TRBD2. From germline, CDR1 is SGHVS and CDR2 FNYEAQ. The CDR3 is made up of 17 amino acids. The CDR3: CASSLEMGLAGPETQYF.

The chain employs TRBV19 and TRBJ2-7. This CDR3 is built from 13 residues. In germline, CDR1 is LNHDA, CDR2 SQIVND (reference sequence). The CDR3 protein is CASSTSTNYEQYF.

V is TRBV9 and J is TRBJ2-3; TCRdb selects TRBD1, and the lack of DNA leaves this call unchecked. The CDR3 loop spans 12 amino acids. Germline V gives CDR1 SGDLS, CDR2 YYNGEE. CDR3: CASSQGTDTQYF.

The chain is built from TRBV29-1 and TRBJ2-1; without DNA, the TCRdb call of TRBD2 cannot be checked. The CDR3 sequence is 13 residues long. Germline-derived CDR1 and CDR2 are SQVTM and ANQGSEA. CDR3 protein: CSVLAGVYNEQFF.

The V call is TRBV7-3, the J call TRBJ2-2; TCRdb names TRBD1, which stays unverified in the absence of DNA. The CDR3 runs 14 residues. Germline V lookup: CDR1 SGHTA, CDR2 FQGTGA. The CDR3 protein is CASRTDLNTGELFF.

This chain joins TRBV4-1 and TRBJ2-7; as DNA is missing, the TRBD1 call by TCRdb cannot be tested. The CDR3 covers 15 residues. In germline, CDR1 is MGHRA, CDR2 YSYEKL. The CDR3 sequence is CASSQGPPPSYEQYF.

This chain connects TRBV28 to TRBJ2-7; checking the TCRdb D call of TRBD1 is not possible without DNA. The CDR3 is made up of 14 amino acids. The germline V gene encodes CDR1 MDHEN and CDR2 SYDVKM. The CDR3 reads CASSSRQTSYEQYF.

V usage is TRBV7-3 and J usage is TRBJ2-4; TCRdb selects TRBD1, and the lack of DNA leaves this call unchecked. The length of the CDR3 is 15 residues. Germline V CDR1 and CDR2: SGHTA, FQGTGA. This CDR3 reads CASSLMGNPGDIQYF.

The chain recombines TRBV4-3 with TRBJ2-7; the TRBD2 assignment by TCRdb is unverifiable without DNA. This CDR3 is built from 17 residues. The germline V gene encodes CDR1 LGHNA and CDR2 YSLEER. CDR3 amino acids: CASSQLMGTSGSYEQYF.

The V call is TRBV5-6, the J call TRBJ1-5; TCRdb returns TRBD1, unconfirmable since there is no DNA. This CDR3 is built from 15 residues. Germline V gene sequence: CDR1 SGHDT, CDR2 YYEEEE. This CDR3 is CASSGGQGENQPQHF.

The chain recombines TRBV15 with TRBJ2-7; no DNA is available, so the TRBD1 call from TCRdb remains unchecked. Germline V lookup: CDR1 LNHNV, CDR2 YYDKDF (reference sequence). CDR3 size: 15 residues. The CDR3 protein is CATSEPGTGLGEQYF.

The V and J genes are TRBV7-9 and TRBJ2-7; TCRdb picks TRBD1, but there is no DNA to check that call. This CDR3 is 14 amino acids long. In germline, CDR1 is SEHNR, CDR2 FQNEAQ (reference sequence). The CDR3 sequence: CASSLARQGHEQYF.

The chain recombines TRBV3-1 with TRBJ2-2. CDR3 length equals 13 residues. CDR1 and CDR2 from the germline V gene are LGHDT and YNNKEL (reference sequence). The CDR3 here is CASSQGDAGELFF.

The CDR3 region is CATSRARTEEQYF. The rearrangement uses TRBV15 and TRBJ2-7. Germline V gene data show CDR1 as LNHNV and CDR2 as YYDKDF (reference sequence). The CDR3 is 13 residues long.

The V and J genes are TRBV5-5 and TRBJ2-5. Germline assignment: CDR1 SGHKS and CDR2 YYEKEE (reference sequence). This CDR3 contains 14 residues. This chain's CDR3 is CASSLDGIQETQYF.